The 24 T cell receptor beta chains reported below all come from one sample, sequenced in a study of post-analysis software for immune sequencing data. Study-level points and caveats: About five TRBV segments were more frequent in patients than controls; TRBV5-6, TRBV5-1 and TRBV20-1 belonged to this group.

Their antigen targets remain unknown. Libraries were made from TCR beta cDNA, and they carried unique molecular identifiers. TCRdb reprocessed the PCR reads with MiXCR, giving one entry per CDR3 protein. The table shows hundreds of thousands of distinct CDR3 sequences, with around 50% occurring only once. Input material: blood. These receptors were obtained from a girl aged 5-17 years with multiple sclerosis.

The chain couples TRBV7-2 to TRBJ2-7; D may correspond to TRBD1 or TRBD2 (5 bases each). The J call could be wrong; TRBJ2-4 is a better fit for the DNA end. From germline, CDR1 is SGHTA and CDR2 FQGNSA. The CDR3 totals 13 residues. Written as DNA, the CDR3 is TGTGCCAGCAGCTTAGAGATGGGGGACATTCAGTACTTC. Translation: CASSLEMGDIQYF.

The rearrangement links TRBV2 to TRBJ2-1; D tentatively fits TRBD1 or TRBD2 (6 bases each). Germline-derived CDR1 and CDR2 are SNHLY and FYNNEI. This CDR3 has 15 amino acids. With 5 bases removed from V and 5 bases from J, the gap between germline ends came to 16 bases. CDR3 in amino acids: CASSSRGQGNNEQFF. CDR3 DNA: TGTGCCAGCAGTTCACGGGGGCAGGGGAACAATGAGCAGTTCTTC.

The chain's CDR3 is CASSPAAQYGYTF. CDR3 nucleotide sequence: TGTGCCAGCAGTCCCGCCGCGCAGTATGGCTACACCTTC. This chain uses TRBV2 with TRBJ1-2; D unresolved. This CDR3 is built from 13 residues. V lost 5 bases, J lost 5 bases, and 12 bases lay in between. CDR1 and CDR2 (germline): SNHLY, FYNNEI.

This clonotype was picked up a small number of times. V usage is TRBV7-9 and J usage is TRBJ2-5; TRBD1 is a possible D gene (5 bases). The CDR3 extends over 15 amino acids. Trimming removed 5 bases at V and 5 bases at J, with 18 bases between. Germline CDR1 SEHNR, CDR2 FQNEAQ (reference sequence). This chain's CDR3 is CASSPRVLSEETQYF. The CDR3, as DNA: TGTGCCAGCAGCCCCAGGGTCCTGAGTGAGGAGACCCAGTACTTC.

The CDR3 protein is CASSNNLGGNDYGYTF. The CDR3 region has the DNA TGTGCCAGCAGTAATAACCTCGGGGGGAACGACTATGGCTACACCTTC. V gene TRBV7-6 combines with J gene TRBJ1-2, with D perhaps matching TRBD1 (5 bases). This CDR3 contains 16 residues. Germline-derived CDR1 and CDR2 are SGHVS and FNYEAQ. Trimming removed 6 bases at V and 3 bases at J, with 20 bases between.

The rearrangement uses TRBV12-3 or TRBV12-4 and TRBJ1-2; TRBD1 matches 7 bases. The CDR3 consists of 12 residues. V trimming: 5 bases; J trimming: 9 bases; junction bases outside the gene matches: 6. CDR3 sequence (DNA): TGTGCCAGCAGTGACAGGGCCATCAGCTACACCTTC. Protein: CASSDRAISYTF.

The V call is TRBV6-5, the J call TRBJ2-3; D may match TRBD1 or TRBD2 (5 bases each). There are 13 residues in the CDR3. Germline CDR1 MNHEY, CDR2 SVGAGI. Between the trimmed V and J ends, which lost 0 bases and 8 bases, there was a span of 9 bases. DNA of the CDR3: TGTGCCAGCAGTTACTCGAATGGGGGTACGCAGTATTTT. Its translation is CASSYSNGGTQYF.

This chain uses TRBV27 with TRBJ2-1, with 11 bases matching TRBD2. CDR3 length equals 14 residues. Germline assignment: CDR1 MNHEY and CDR2 SMNVEV (reference sequence). V dropped 7 bases and J dropped 11; count of bases not matched to a gene: 10. The CDR3, as DNA: TGTGCCAGCACCCCGGGACTAGCGGCCCCCAAGCAGTTCTTC. Its translation is CASTPGLAAPKQFF.

This sequence joins TRBV12-3 or TRBV12-4 and TRBJ2-7; the D call may be TRBD1 or TRBD2 (5 bases each). V shed 2 bases and J shed 0 bases, with 17 bases lying between them. The CDR3 covers 17 residues. This chain's CDR3 is CASSLYSRWGSSYEQYF. CDR3 DNA sequence: TGTGCCAGCAGTTTATATTCCCGGTGGGGGAGCTCCTACGAGCAGTACTTC.

The chain links TRBV11-2 to TRBJ2-5; either TRBD1 or TRBD2 may supply D (5 bases each). Near its end, the DNA agrees better with TRBJ2-7, so the J call may be wrong. CDR3 length: 16 residues. Germline values: CDR1 SGHAT, CDR2 FQNNGV. The CDR3 coding sequence is TGTGCCAGCAGCCGTTACTCCGGGACGTCTACCTACGAGCAGTACTTC. Translated, it gives CASSRYSGTSTYEQYF.

This sequence joins TRBV20-1 and TRBJ2-1, with 14 positions matching TRBD2. CDR1 DFQATT and CDR2 SNEGSKA come from the germline V gene (reference sequence). J was trimmed by 8 bases and V by 2 bases; bases with no gene match: 17. CDR3 size: 19 residues. The CDR3 nucleotides read TGCAGTGCTAGAACATTCAGGACTAGCGGGGGGCCAGGATACTATGAGCAGTTCTTC. Protein: CSARTFRTSGGPGYYEQFF.

The chain is built from TRBV10-3 and TRBJ2-4; D is unclear. Matching the DNA end better, TRBJ2-7 makes the J call doubtful. Germline CDR1 reads ENHRY; CDR2 reads SYGVKD. This CDR3 is built from 13 residues. The CDR3 protein is CAIRDVHSYEQYF. CDR3 DNA: TGTGCCATCAGGGACGTACACTCCTACGAGCAGTACTTC.

The rearrangement links TRBV15 to TRBJ2-3; TRBD2 aligns across 8 bases. J gave up 2 bases and V 3 bases, and 10 bases lay outside the gene matches. There are 17 residues in the CDR3. Germline assignment: CDR1 LNHNV and CDR2 YYDKDF (reference sequence). CDR3: CATSSGLAGPYTDTQYF. CDR3 coding DNA: TGTGCCACCAGCAGTGGTCTAGCGGGCCCGTACACAGATACGCAGTATTTT.

This clonotype was observed many times. This chain uses TRBV6-2 or TRBV6-3 with TRBJ2-3, with 8 bases identical to TRBD2. J gave up 2 bases and V 2 bases, and 0 bases lay outside the gene matches. The CDR3 is 14 residues long. The V gene's germline CDR1 is MNHEY and CDR2 SVGEGT. In nucleotides, the CDR3 is TGTGCCAGCAGTTACGGACTAGCCACAGATACGCAGTATTTT. It encodes CASSYGLATDTQYF.

V usage is TRBV20-1 and J usage is TRBJ2-3; either TRBD1 or TRBD2 may fit D (6 bases each). The CDR3 has 16 amino acids. V lost 3 bases to trimming and J lost 6 bases, with 22 bases between them. CDR1 and CDR2 from the germline V gene are DFQATT and SNEGSKA (reference sequence). This CDR3 reads CSARAGGGGPPDTQYF. The CDR3 DNA reads as TGCAGTGCTAGGGCCGGGGGCGGCGGTCCCCCCGATACGCAGTATTTT.

A few counts support this clonotype. The rearrangement joins TRBV29-1 to TRBJ2-1; tentative D call: TRBD1 (6 bases). V shed 8 bases and J shed 0 bases, with 14 bases lying between them. This CDR3 has 14 residues. Germline values: CDR1 SQVTM, CDR2 ANQGSEA. The CDR3 loop reads CSTRQDLSYNEQFF. The CDR3 coding sequence is TGCAGCACCAGACAGGACCTCTCCTACAATGAGCAGTTCTTC.

V is TRBV20-1 and J is TRBJ2-1, with TRBD2 matching 9 bases. The CDR3 length is 14 residues. From germline, CDR1 is DFQATT and CDR2 SNEGSKA (reference sequence). With V trimmed by 4 bases and J by 7 bases, 8 bases remained unmatched. The CDR3 region is CSAIKREAGNEQFF. The CDR3 DNA reads as TGCAGTGCTATAAAGCGGGAGGCGGGGAATGAGCAGTTCTTC.

The chain combines TRBV29-1 with TRBJ2-7; D unresolved. Per germline, CDR1 SQVTM and CDR2 ANQGSEA. CDR3 size: 12 residues. Trimming shortened V by 4 bases and J by 4 bases, and 11 bases separated the two germline ends. CDR3 in DNA: TGCAGCGTTGGGTGGGGAAGTTACGAGCAGTACTTC. Protein sequence: CSVGWGSYEQYF.

In its sample, this clonotype was seen a few times. This chain joins TRBV9 and TRBJ2-1; D is possibly TRBD1 (5 bases). Per germline, CDR1 SGDLS and CDR2 YYNGEE. The CDR3 extends over 15 amino acids. Trimming cost V 0 bases and J 4 bases, with 11 bases left between them. The CDR3 region is CASSVAGLIYNEQFF. The DNA of the CDR3 is TGTGCCAGCAGCGTAGCAGGGCTTATTTACAATGAGCAGTTCTTC.

This chain joins TRBV12-3 or TRBV12-4 and TRBJ2-1; 9 nucleotides align to TRBD1. V trimming: 6 bases; J trimming: 3 bases; junction bases outside the gene matches: 6. The CDR3 sequence is 15 residues long. The CDR3 region has the DNA TGTGCCAGCAGCCTTAGGGACAGGGACTACAATGAGCAGTTCTTC. The encoded protein is CASSLRDRDYNEQFF.

The chain recombines TRBV27 with TRBJ2-7; D is unclear. This CDR3 comprises 15 residues. V was shortened by 7 bases and J by 3 bases, with 19 bases between the two germline ends. Germline CDR1 and CDR2: MNHEY and SMNVEV (reference sequence). This chain's CDR3 is CASTLRTGTLYEQYF. DNA of the CDR3: TGTGCCAGCACTCTCCGGACCGGTACCCTCTACGAGCAGTACTTC.

A single count supports this clonotype. The chain joins TRBV14 to TRBJ2-1; 7 bases agree with TRBD2. This CDR3 has 13 residues. CDR1 and CDR2 from the germline V gene are SGHDN and FVKESK. Trimming at V came to 4 bases and at J to 14 bases, leaving 11 bases not matched to a gene. The CDR3 nucleotides are TGTGCCAGCAGCCTGTTTGAGCCGGGACTAAAGTTCTTC. This sequence encodes CASSLFEPGLKFF.

CDR3 nucleotide sequence: TGTGCCAGCAGCTCCCGGAGCAGGGACACAGATACGCAGTATTTT. It translates to CASSSRSRDTDTQYF. The chain recombines TRBV7-9 with TRBJ2-3, with D possibly matching TRBD1 (5 bases). V shed 4 bases and J shed 2 bases, with 13 bases lying between them. This CDR3 contains 15 residues. The germline V gene has CDR1 SEHNR and CDR2 FQNEAQ (reference sequence).

This clonotype was picked up a small number of times. The chain is built from TRBV29-1 and TRBJ1-2, with 9 bases that match TRBD1. With 6 bases clipped from V and 8 bases from J, the junction kept 7 bases outside the gene matches. This CDR3 contains 12 residues. Germline CDR1 reads SQVTM; CDR2 reads ANQGSEA. This chain's CDR3 is CSVGDREVGYTF. In DNA, the CDR3 is TGCAGCGTGGGGGACAGGGAAGTAGGCTACACCTTC.